The TCR beta chain described here comes from a study of molecular identifiers for immune sequencing clone quantification. CDR3 length: 17 residues. After removal of 3 bases from V and 2 bases from J, the junction contained 11 bases not matched to a gene. The germline CDR1 and CDR2 sequences are MGHRA and YSYEKL. This clonotype has a count of ten or more. TCRdb re-derived calls from the PCR reads in MiXCR, one entry per CDR3 protein. The profile covers hundreds of thousands of distinct CDR3 sequences, with roughly 23% appearing a single time and about 0.84% taken by the ten largest. The sample was naive CD8+ T cells from blood, with Jurkat cell RNA spiked in. Subset of the sample: FACS-sorted CD8+CD4-CCR7+CD45RA+ naive T cells. The genes are TRBV4-1 and TRBJ2-7, with TRBD2 matching over 9 bases. The source is a human donor in good health. Some libraries in this study had Jurkat cell RNA spiked in. The CDR3 reads CASSHGNSGGATYEQYF. As DNA, the CDR3 is TGCGCCAGCAGCCACGGAAATAGCGGGGGTGCGACCTACGAGCAGTACTTC.